This T cell receptor beta chain was sequenced in a study of T cell responses to AZD1222 COVID-19 vaccine. With 3 bases removed from V and 1 base from J, the gap between germline ends came to 15 bases. This CDR3 contains 16 residues. Germline lookup yields CDR1 MNHEY and CDR2 SVGAGI. The assay was immunoSEQ multiplex PCR, and TCRdb's table has in-frame clones only and misses some. In the table there are 65,000 to 90,000 clones, about 85% of which are singletons. In its sample, this clone was seen once. This TCR derives from an adult who received the AZD1222 COVID-19 vaccine. The sample was peripheral blood, taken 28 days after the second AZD1222 dose. This sequence joins TRBV6-5 and TRBJ1-2; possibly TRBD1 for D (5 bases). In DNA, the CDR3 is TGTGCCAGCAGTTATTGGCAGGGACTCAATAACTATGGCTACACCTTC. It specifies CASSYWQGLNNYGYTF.